The next 2 T cell receptor beta chains were all read from a single sample in a study of PD-1 and CTLA-4 blockade in melanoma. Method: immunoSEQ multiplex PCR; TCRdb's copy keeps in-frame clones and lacks some. The sample has about 31,000 clones, 75% to 95% seen once. This specimen was CD8+ T cells from peripheral blood, taken from a patient given anti-PD-1 treatment. These receptors all stem from a human donor with melanoma.

The V gene is TRBV30, the J gene TRBJ2-2; possibly TRBD1 for D (5 bases). Trimming left V 0 bases short and J 0 bases short, with 11 bases between. The CDR3 is made up of 16 amino acids. Germline CDR1 GTSNPN, CDR2 SVGIG (reference sequence). The CDR3 sequence is CAWSVRAGPNTGELFF. CDR3 bases: TGTGCCTGGAGTGTAAGGGCAGGGCCGAACACCGGGGAGCTGTTTTTT.

This sequence joins TRBV3-1 (or the pseudogene TRBV3-2) and TRBJ1-1; the match to TRBD1 covers 7 bases. This CDR3 is built from 13 residues. V shed 5 bases and J 6 bases; nucleotides not matched to a gene: 6. Germline loops: CDR1 LGHDT, CDR2 YNNKEL (reference sequence). CDR3 protein: CASSVVTGSEAFF. The CDR3 DNA follows: TGTGCCAGCAGCGTAGTGACAGGGTCTGAAGCTTTCTTT.